This TCR beta chain was obtained from a study of somatic mutations in cytotoxic T cells in rheumatoid arthritis. Findings and caveats of the study: Nobody had found out which antigens the expanded CD8+ clones targeted.

Assay: immunoSEQ multiplex PCR; the TCRdb copy retains only in-frame clones and omits some. The repertoire consists of 15,000 to 20,000 clones, with approximately 80% occurring once and the leading ten covering more than 9%. Note on this clone: Its antigen is still unknown.

Blood donors, with a median age of about 56 years (range roughly 21-70) and 55% female, made up the healthy control group. Each population, CD4+ and CD8+ cells, was isolated by positive magnetic bead selection and checked for purity by flow cytometry. Germline values: CDR1 SGDLS, CDR2 YYNGEE. This CDR3 region has 15 residues. J lost 4 bases, V lost 3 bases, and 3 bases had no gene match. This sequence joins TRBV9 and TRBJ2-2; 10 bases match TRBD2. The clonotype comes from a woman between 50 and 59 years old in good health. The specimen was CD8+ T cells sorted from blood. CDR3 sequence: CASSGSGRATGELFF. The CDR3 DNA is TGTGCCAGCAGCGGGAGCGGGAGGGCCACCGGGGAGCTGTTTTTT.